This TCR beta chain was profiled in a study of blood T cell repertoires in COVID-19. The overall study: Samples came from the United States, Italy and Spain, spanning acute and convalescent COVID-19. PBMCs, B-cell-depleted T cells, or T cells were the source of the cDNA or gDNA that made up the material.

In the original processing: Reference gene primers were amplified, and this amplification served to estimate nucleated cell counts. Clones were read by immunoSEQ multiplex PCR, and TCRdb kept only the in-frame ones, dropping some. From that table come the V and J calls and clone size; the DNA was used to work out D and trimming. This table has a few hundred thousand clones, 60% to 85% appearing once. V gave up 5 bases and J gave up 2 bases, with 9 bases separating them. This CDR3 comprises 13 residues. The chain recombines TRBV12-3 or TRBV12-4 with TRBJ1-1, with D uncertain. The receptor comes from a woman between 70 and 85 years old with acute or convalescent COVID-19. Sample: peripheral blood. In nucleotides, the CDR3 is TGTGCCAGCAGTCCGGTCCAAAACACTGAAGCTTTCTTT. This sequence encodes CASSPVQNTEAFF.